Detailed here is one T cell receptor beta chain. Its antigen remains unknown. The sort gate was single viable CD3+CD4+CD8-CD45RO+ cells for memory CD4+ T cells. Clones were sequenced by immunoSEQ multiplex PCR, and TCRdb holds only the in-frame ones, with some missing. The sample yields just under 65,000 clones, around 77% seen once. The sample originates from a study of memory CD4+ T cells and cytomegalovirus serostatus. Whole-study results and caveats: The CMV-associated TCR signature appears largely within the CD4+ memory repertoire. Repertoires predicted CMV serostatus with median bootstrapped AUC of about 0.95. Of more than 150 reported CMV TCRbeta sequences, roughly 67 were found in memory CD4+ repertoires.

The receptor was derived from an adult in good health and CMV-seronegative. The sample comprised memory CD4+ T cells from blood.

The chain's CDR3 is CASSGQGSDQPQHF. The CDR3 bases are TGTGCCAGCAGTGGACAGGGGTCCGATCAGCCCCAGCATTTT. This sequence joins TRBV2 and TRBJ1-5; 8 bases fit TRBD1. This CDR3 has 14 residues. Germline V lookup: CDR1 SNHLY, CDR2 FYNNEI. Germline trimming cut 4 bases from V and 5 bases from J; bases unmatched to any gene: 4.